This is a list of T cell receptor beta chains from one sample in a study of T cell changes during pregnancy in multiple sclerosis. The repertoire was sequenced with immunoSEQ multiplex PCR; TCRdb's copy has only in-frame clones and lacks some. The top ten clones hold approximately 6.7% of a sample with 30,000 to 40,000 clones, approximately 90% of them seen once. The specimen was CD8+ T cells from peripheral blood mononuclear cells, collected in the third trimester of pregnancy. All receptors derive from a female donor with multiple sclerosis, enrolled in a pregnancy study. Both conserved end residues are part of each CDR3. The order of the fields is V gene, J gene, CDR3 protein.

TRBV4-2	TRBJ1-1	CASSQGPVLEGYANLNTEAFF
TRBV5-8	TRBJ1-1	CASSYRGLGARLAFF
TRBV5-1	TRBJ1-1	CASSLEVGRGYTEAFF
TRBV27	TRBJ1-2	CASSLGTGFGGYTF
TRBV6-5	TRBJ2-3	CASYATSYTDTQYF
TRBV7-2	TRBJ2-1	CASSLGWAGGFYNEQFF
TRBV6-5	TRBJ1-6	CASSYRAVSPLHF
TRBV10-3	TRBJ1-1	CAISEGAGFTEAFF
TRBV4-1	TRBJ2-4	CASSQEERQASNIQYF
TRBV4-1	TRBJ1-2	CASSQDRGGYGYTF
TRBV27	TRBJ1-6	CATRDSARGPLHF